Each of the 21 T cell receptor beta chains below was sequenced from the same sample in a study of Graves' ophthalmopathy and Graves' hyperthyroidism. TCR beta CDR3 amplification used RNA transcripts. HTBI primers primed a first-round RT-PCR, and a second-round multiplex PCR followed. TCRdb itself ran the multiplex PCR reads through MiXCR, one entry per CDR3 protein. The sample records about 400,000 distinct CDR3 sequences, roughly 21% being singletons. Sequenced input: peripheral blood. The receptors shown here come from a woman in her late teens or twenties with stable Graves' hyperthyroidism.

This clonotype was picked up many times. The genes are TRBV20-1 and TRBJ1-3, with a tentative D call TRBD1 (6 bases). This CDR3 comprises 15 residues. The ends were cut back, 3 bases at V and 4 bases at J, with 16 bases in the middle. Germline CDR1 and CDR2: DFQATT and SNEGSKA (reference sequence). The CDR3: CSARGIRGGGNTIYF. In DNA, the CDR3 is TGCAGTGCTAGGGGAATCAGGGGTGGCGGAAACACCATATATTTT.

There are many counts of this clonotype. V is TRBV25-1 and J is TRBJ2-5, with 9 bases fitting TRBD2. The V and J ends lost 4 bases and 1 base, in that order; junction bases with no gene match: 10. The CDR3 contains 17 residues. Per the germline V gene, CDR1 is MGHDK and CDR2 is SYGVNS. Here the CDR3 reads CASSGVAGVFIQETQYF. The CDR3 DNA reads as TGTGCCAGCAGTGGGGTAGCGGGAGTGTTTATCCAAGAGACCCAGTACTTC.

A few counts support this clonotype. The V and J genes are TRBV5-1 and TRBJ1-5; 7 nucleotides align to TRBD1. This CDR3 contains 17 residues. Unmatched junction bases numbered 11, after V lost 0 bases and J lost 5 bases. The germline CDR1 and CDR2 sequences are SGHRS and YFSETQ. CDR3 in amino acids: CASSLVPRTGRDQPQHF. The CDR3 nucleotides read TGCGCCAGCAGCTTGGTTCCCAGGACAGGAAGGGATCAGCCCCAGCATTTT.

This clonotype was observed at least ten times. This chain links TRBV18 with TRBJ1-1, with D unresolved. V gave up 8 bases and J gave up 0 bases, with 10 bases separating them. CDR3 length: 13 amino acids. Germline V gives CDR1 KGHSH, CDR2 LQKENI. As DNA, the CDR3 is TGTGCCAGCAGCCCATTTGTGAACACTGAAGCTTTCTTT. It yields the protein CASSPFVNTEAFF.

The V gene is TRBV6-1, the J gene TRBJ1-1; possible D gene TRBD1, 6 bases. The CDR3 runs 19 residues. The germline V gene has CDR1 MNHNS and CDR2 SASEGT. The V and J ends lost 1 base and 5 bases respectively, with 26 bases between them. In nucleotides, the CDR3 is TGTGCCAGCAGTGAAGGAAGGGGACAAGGGCGTCATTTTAGTACTGAAGCTTTCTTT. This translates into CASSEGRGQGRHFSTEAFF.

The V call is TRBV20-1, the J call TRBJ2-7, with D perhaps TRBD2 (5 bases). The CDR3 covers 15 residues. Trimming cost V 0 bases and J 2 bases, with 14 bases left between them. CDR1 DFQATT and CDR2 SNEGSKA come from the germline V gene (reference sequence). The CDR3 region is CSARDPADYTYEQYF. In DNA, the CDR3 is TGCAGTGCTAGAGACCCCGCCGACTACACCTACGAGCAGTACTTC.

V gene TRBV5-8 combines with J gene TRBJ2-7, with D unresolved. The CDR3 covers 12 residues. The germline V gene encodes CDR1 SGHTS and CDR2 YDEGEE. The germline V and J ends were trimmed by 1 base and 2 bases, with 4 bases remaining between them. CDR3 in amino acids: CASSLPAYEQYF. CDR3 sequence (DNA): TGTGCCAGCAGCTTGCCGGCCTACGAGCAGTACTTC.

This clonotype came up a few times. The rearrangement joins TRBV12-3 or TRBV12-4 to TRBJ1-2; the D gene is possibly TRBD1 (6 bases). The germline V and J ends were trimmed by 8 bases and 0 bases, with 13 bases remaining between them. This CDR3 is 14 amino acids long. The CDR3 DNA is TGTGCCAGCCAGCTGGGGGGCACTAACTATGGCTACACCTTC. Translating it yields CASQLGGTNYGYTF.

This clonotype appeared a few times. The chain combines TRBV3-1 with TRBJ2-7; possible D gene TRBD1, 5 bases. CDR1 is LGHDT, CDR2 YNNKEL, per germline (reference sequence). The CDR3 contains 12 residues. Trimming left V 1 base short and J 5 bases short, with 6 bases between. CDR3 coding DNA: TGTGCCAGCAGCCAAGTAGGGGACGAGCAGTACTTC. It translates to CASSQVGDEQYF.

The chain couples TRBV30 to TRBJ1-2, with TRBD1 matching over 9 bases. Germline V gene sequence: CDR1 GTSNPN, CDR2 SVGIG (reference sequence). CDR3 length: 12 residues. The junction had 5 bases not matched to a gene; V was cut back by 4 bases and J by 8 bases. CDR3 amino acids: CAWTTTGGGYTF. The CDR3 bases are TGTGCCTGGACAACTACAGGGGGCGGCTACACCTTC.

The rearrangement joins TRBV20-1 to TRBJ1-1, with 7 nucleotides matching TRBD1. This CDR3 region has 13 residues. Germline V gene lookup returns CDR1 DFQATT and CDR2 SNEGSKA (reference sequence). J was trimmed by 4 bases and V by 5 bases; bases with no gene match: 7. Here the CDR3 DNA reads TGCAGTGCTGCGAGGGCAGGGGGCACTGAAGCTTTCTTT. Translating gives CSAARAGGTEAFF.

This chain uses TRBV29-1 with TRBJ2-2, with 7 bases matching TRBD1. Trimming cost V 6 bases and J 5 bases; bases outside gene matches: 3. The germline CDR1 and CDR2 sequences are SQVTM and ANQGSEA. The CDR3 is made up of 12 amino acids. DNA of the CDR3: TGCAGCGTGTACAGGGGTACCGGGGAGCTGTTTTTT. It yields the protein CSVYRGTGELFF.

This clonotype was picked up many times. The chain couples TRBV29-1 to TRBJ2-5; TRBD1 is a possible D gene (6 bases). V dropped 6 bases and J dropped 3 bases, with 14 bases sitting between them. CDR1 is SQVTM and CDR2 is ANQGSEA in the germline V gene. The CDR3 is 13 residues long. DNA for the CDR3: TGCAGCGTCCGTTTGACAGGCGAAGAGACCCAGTACTTC. Protein product: CSVRLTGEETQYF.

This clonotype was seen repeatedly, ten times or more. V gene TRBV28 combines with J gene TRBJ2-7; D may correspond to TRBD1 or TRBD2 (5 bases each). Per germline, CDR1 MDHEN and CDR2 SYDVKM. Trimming removed 8 bases from V and 3 bases from J, with 23 bases in between. The CDR3 runs to 16 residues. As DNA, the CDR3 is TGTGCCAGCCGTAACTGGTCGGGGCAGAAATTCTACGAGCAGTACTTC. As protein: CASRNWSGQKFYEQYF.

The sample holds many counts of this clonotype. J is TRBJ2-2 and V is TRBV12-3 or TRBV12-4, with TRBD2 matching 12 bases. V shed 3 bases, J shed 0 bases, and the junction held 2 bases outside the gene matches. The CDR3 has 17 amino acids. DNA for the CDR3: TGTGCCAGCAGTTTCGGACTAGCGGGGACGAACACCGGGGAGCTGTTTTTT. Its protein is CASSFGLAGTNTGELFF.

This clonotype was observed a few times. This sequence joins TRBV20-1 and TRBJ2-7; TRBD2 is a possible D gene (5 bases). Germline V gene data show CDR1 as DFQATT and CDR2 as SNEGSKA (reference sequence). The V end was cut by 0 bases, the J end by 3 bases, with 15 bases between. This CDR3 contains 15 residues. The CDR3 region is CSARETTPDFYEQYF. The CDR3, as DNA: TGCAGTGCTAGAGAGACTACCCCAGATTTCTACGAGCAGTACTTC.

CDR3 sequence (DNA): TGTGCCAGCAGTTACTCGCGGCAGGGGGGTCAGCCCCAGCATTTT. This encodes CASSYSRQGGQPQHF. This chain uses TRBV6-5 with TRBJ1-5; 7 positions agree with TRBD1. J was trimmed by 6 bases and V by 0 bases; bases with no gene match: 5. The germline gives CDR1 MNHEY, CDR2 SVGAGI. This CDR3 spans 15 amino acids.

This clonotype was recorded a few times. The chain couples TRBV4-1 to TRBJ1-2; TRBD1 agrees at 7 bases. The CDR3 is 15 residues long. V lost 1 base and J lost 7; bases outside the gene matches: 9. In germline, CDR1 is MGHRA, CDR2 YSYEKL. Here the CDR3 reads CASSQVGQRRGGYTF. CDR3 in DNA: TGCGCCAGCAGCCAAGTGGGACAGAGAAGAGGTGGCTACACCTTC.

This clonotype was recorded many times. The rearrangement uses TRBV2 and TRBJ1-1; D is ambiguous. With 2 bases removed from V and 0 bases from J, the gap between germline ends came to 7 bases. This CDR3 comprises 14 residues. Germline CDR1 and CDR2: SNHLY and FYNNEI. The CDR3 spells CASSELSLNTEAFF. The CDR3 DNA reads TGTGCCAGCAGTGAACTCAGCTTGAACACTGAAGCTTTCTTT.

This clonotype has ten or more counts. V gene TRBV29-1 combines with J gene TRBJ2-7; possibly TRBD1 for D (5 bases). The germline V gene has CDR1 SQVTM and CDR2 ANQGSEA. Trimming took 6 bases from V and 6 from J, leaving 15 bases between them. The CDR3 covers 12 residues. The CDR3 sequence: CSVVPQGGEQYF. The CDR3 region has the DNA TGCAGCGTGGTACCTCAGGGTGGCGAGCAGTACTTC.

This rearrangement joins TRBV5-1 to TRBJ1-1; D perhaps matches TRBD1 (5 bases). CDR3 size: 13 residues. The V gene's germline CDR1 is SGHRS and CDR2 YFSETQ. Between the trimmed V and J ends, which lost 4 bases and 8 bases, there was a span of 15 bases. CDR3 sequence: CASSLRTGTEAFF. The CDR3 coding sequence is TGCGCCAGCAGCCTGAGAACCGGGACCGAAGCTTTCTTT.